The 32 T cell receptor beta chains below come from one sample, sequenced in a study of T cells in Graves' hyperthyroidism and ophthalmopathy. Researchers amplified the TCR beta CDR3 regions from RNA transcripts. The HTBI primer set served for first-round RT-PCR of the TCR CDR3. TCRdb processed the multiplex PCR reads anew with MiXCR; each CDR3 protein has one entry. The table shows under 450,000 distinct CDR3 sequences, with about a sixth occurring only once. The sequencing input was blood. The receptors here all came from a woman aged 30 to 39 with Graves' hyperthyroidism that later progressed to Graves' ophthalmopathy.

This clonotype came up many times. The chain combines TRBV2 with TRBJ2-7; TRBD2 is a possible D gene (5 bases). Trimming left V 4 bases short and J 0 bases short, with 10 bases between. There are 14 residues in the CDR3. Germline-derived CDR1 and CDR2 are SNHLY and FYNNEI. CDR3 coding DNA: TGTGCCAGCAGTGTTAGCGCCACCTCCTACGAGCAGTACTTC. Amino acids: CASSVSATSYEQYF.

This clonotype was detected ten times or more. This chain links TRBV7-8 with TRBJ1-4; no clear D. V lost 5 bases to trimming and J lost 6 bases, with 19 bases between them. CDR1 and CDR2 (germline): SGHVS, FQNEAQ. This CDR3 is 16 amino acids long. This CDR3 is CASSPPGVKRDEKLFF. Here the CDR3 DNA reads TGTGCCAGCAGCCCCCCCGGGGTCAAAAGGGATGAAAAACTGTTTTTT.

J is TRBJ2-2 and V is TRBV20-1; D ambiguous. Germline V gene data show CDR1 as DFQATT and CDR2 as SNEGSKA (reference sequence). The CDR3 runs 14 residues. The ends were cut back, 0 bases at V and 2 bases at J, with 7 bases in the middle. The chain's CDR3 is CSARDEINTGELFF. Here the CDR3 DNA reads TGCAGTGCTAGAGACGAGATAAACACCGGGGAGCTGTTTTTT.

The chain couples TRBV29-1 to TRBJ1-5, with D unclear. Germline V CDR1 and CDR2: SQVTM, ANQGSEA. V was pared by 2 bases and J by 6 bases, with 11 bases between. This CDR3 contains 13 residues. As DNA, the CDR3 is TGCAGCGTTGAAATAGGATCCGGTCAGCCCCAGCATTTT. This translates into CSVEIGSGQPQHF.

This clonotype was detected ten times or more. The chain joins TRBV7-9 to TRBJ2-1; perhaps TRBD2 as D (7 bases). V was cut by 3 bases and J by 3 bases, with 18 bases left in between. There are 17 residues in the CDR3. In germline, CDR1 is SEHNR, CDR2 FQNEAQ (reference sequence). CDR3 sequence (DNA): TGTGCCAGCAGCTTGGGGGGGCGGGAGTATCTCTACAATGAGCAGTTCTTC. Protein product: CASSLGGREYLYNEQFF. Based on the CDR3 plus reference TRBV7-9 and TRBJ2-1, the full variable domain is DTGVSQNPRHKITKRGQNVTFRCDPISEHNRLYWYRQTLGQGPEFLTYFQNEAQLEKSRLLSDRFSAERPKGSFSTLEIQRTEQGDSAMYLCASSLGGREYLYNEQFFGPGTRLTVL.

The chain links TRBV7-2 to TRBJ2-2; the D gene is possibly TRBD2 (5 bases). This CDR3 has 13 amino acids. The V and J ends lost 1 base and 7 bases respectively, with 7 bases between them. In germline, CDR1 is SGHTA, CDR2 FQGNSA. The CDR3 loop is CASSLGGYGELFF. The CDR3 nucleotides read TGTGCCAGCAGCTTAGGAGGGTACGGGGAGCTGTTTTTT.

The chain uses TRBV19 and TRBJ2-7; the match to TRBD1 covers 8 bases. The CDR3 sequence is 19 residues long. The trim removed 5 bases at V and 0 bases at J, leaving 18 bases unmatched. Germline CDR1 reads LNHDA; CDR2 reads SQIVND (reference sequence). The CDR3: CASSPGQGSLYGGSYEQYF. The DNA of the CDR3 is TGTGCCAGTAGTCCCGGACAGGGTTCGTTATATGGCGGCTCCTACGAGCAGTACTTC.

This clonotype has ten or more counts. V and J are TRBV25-1 and TRBJ1-2; 8 bases are a match to TRBD1. Trimming took 4 bases from V and 5 from J; bases not matched to a gene: 6. CDR3 length equals 14 residues. Germline assignment: CDR1 MGHDK and CDR2 SYGVNS. The CDR3 sequence: CASSAVTGEYGYTF. Here the CDR3 DNA reads TGTGCCAGCAGTGCAGTGACAGGGGAATATGGCTACACCTTC.

In its sample, this clonotype was seen many times. The chain uses TRBV18 and TRBJ1-3; D uncertain. CDR3 length: 16 residues. Trimming pared 1 base from V and 0 bases from J, leaving 10 bases between. Germline V gene data show CDR1 as KGHSH and CDR2 as LQKENI. CDR3 nucleotides: TGTGCCAGCTCACCACGCGGCAGCATCTCTGGAAACACCATATATTTT. Translation gives CASSPRGSISGNTIYF.

This clonotype was recorded at least ten times. The chain recombines TRBV6-5 with TRBJ2-5; tentative D call: TRBD1 (6 bases). This CDR3 comprises 15 residues. The germline V and J ends were trimmed by 4 bases and 1 base, with 13 bases remaining between them. Germline CDR1 is MNHEY and CDR2 is SVGAGI. The CDR3 coding sequence is TGTGCCAGCAGTTGGAGAGGGGGATCCCAAGAGACCCAGTACTTC. Translated, it gives CASSWRGGSQETQYF.

The table lists this clonotype with many counts. This chain links TRBV6-1 with TRBJ1-2; tentatively, D is TRBD1 (6 bases). CDR3 length: 16 residues. Between the trimmed V and J ends, which lost 1 base and 3 bases, there was a span of 15 bases. Germline V CDR1 and CDR2: MNHNS, SASEGT. In DNA form, the CDR3 reads TGTGCCAGCAGTGAAGAAGTTCAGGGGCTATACTATGGCTACACCTTC. Encoded protein: CASSEEVQGLYYGYTF.

This clonotype came up once. The chain links TRBV29-1 to TRBJ2-7, with D possibly TRBD1 on 7 matching bases. The CDR3 loop spans 15 amino acids. Trimming left V 2 bases short and J 0 bases short, with 14 bases between. Per the germline V gene, CDR1 is SQVTM and CDR2 is ANQGSEA. The chain's CDR3 is CSVEWRQGGSYEQYF. For the CDR3, the DNA is TGCAGCGTTGAATGGCGGCAGGGGGGCTCCTACGAGCAGTACTTC.

This clonotype was counted at least ten times. The chain employs TRBV30 and TRBJ2-1; 9 nucleotides agree with TRBD2. V lost 2 bases to trimming and J lost 10 bases; unmatched junction nucleotides: 6. The CDR3 covers 13 residues. The germline CDR1 and CDR2 sequences are GTSNPN and SVGIG (reference sequence). CDR3: CAWSPGLAEEQFF. For the CDR3, the DNA is TGTGCCTGGAGTCCGGGACTAGCCGAAGAGCAGTTCTTC.

Many counts were recorded for this clonotype. V is TRBV12-3 or TRBV12-4 and J is TRBJ1-5; no firm D call. Trimming took 6 bases from V and 2 from J, leaving 5 bases between them. The length of the CDR3 is 12 residues. The CDR3 region is CASSLGNQPQHF. DNA for the CDR3: TGTGCCAGCAGCTTGGGCAATCAGCCCCAGCATTTT.

The CDR3 DNA follows: TGTGCCAGCAGCCCTTACCCGACTTTGAACACTGAAGCTTTCTTT. It specifies CASSPYPTLNTEAFF. This chain connects TRBV14 to TRBJ1-1; no clear D. Germline V gene data show CDR1 as SGHDN and CDR2 as FVKESK. The CDR3 has 15 residues. V was shortened by 4 bases and J by 0 bases, with 12 bases between the two germline ends.

The chain employs TRBV3-1 and TRBJ1-2; no clear D gene. This CDR3 has 12 residues. V lost 9 bases to trimming and J lost 6 bases, with 14 bases between them. Germline V gives CDR1 LGHDT, CDR2 YNNKEL (reference sequence). In DNA, the CDR3 is TGTGCCAGTAATCACGCCTCGGATGGCTACACCTTC. Translated: CASNHASDGYTF.

This clonotype was seen ten or more times. The chain links TRBV24-1 to TRBJ2-3; TRBD1 aligns across 10 bases. In germline, CDR1 is KGHDR, CDR2 SFDVKD. The CDR3 has 19 residues. The V gene end was trimmed by 4 bases and the J gene end by 0 bases; junction bases not matched to a gene: 12. The CDR3 nucleotides read TGTGCCACCAGTGAGACCGGGACAGGGGACACGATTAGCACAGATACGCAGTATTTT. This gives the protein CATSETGTGDTISTDTQYF.

This clonotype was seen repeatedly, ten times or more. The chain employs TRBV6-1 and TRBJ2-7, with D uncertain. The V end lost 2 bases, the J end lost 3 bases, and 20 bases lay between the germline ends. The CDR3 is made up of 17 amino acids. Germline CDR1 and CDR2: MNHNS and SASEGT. CDR3 sequence: CASSETPEGPINYEQYF. The DNA of the CDR3 is TGTGCCAGCAGTGAAACTCCCGAAGGACCCATTAACTACGAGCAGTACTTC.

CDR3 loop: CASGSTSGRAGELFF. For the CDR3, the DNA is TGTGCTAGTGGCTCTACTAGCGGGAGGGCCGGGGAGCTGTTTTTT. The chain uses TRBV12-5 and TRBJ2-2; 13 bases are a match to TRBD2. J lost 6 bases, V lost 6 bases, and 4 bases had no gene match. Looked up from germline, CDR1 is LGHNT and CDR2 is FRNRAP. This CDR3 spans 15 amino acids.

The chain uses TRBV12-3 or TRBV12-4 and TRBJ1-2; D perhaps matches TRBD1 (5 bases). The CDR3 sequence is 16 residues long. V lost 6 bases, J lost 3 bases, and 20 bases lay in between. CDR3 DNA: TGTGCCAGCAGAAAACGGGCGGGGACCCGGGACTATGGCTACACCTTC. The encoded protein is CASRKRAGTRDYGYTF.

This rearrangement joins TRBV7-9 to TRBJ2-1; either TRBD1 or TRBD2 may supply D (5 bases each). V was cut by 2 bases and J by 5 bases, with 16 bases left in between. The CDR3 totals 16 residues. CDR1 SEHNR and CDR2 FQNEAQ come from the germline V gene (reference sequence). The CDR3 is CASSLRGATRDNEQFF. The CDR3, as DNA: TGTGCCAGCAGCTTACGGGGCGCCACCCGCGACAATGAGCAGTTCTTC.

This clonotype was counted ten times or more. The gene calls are TRBV27 and TRBJ2-7; tentatively, D is TRBD1 (6 bases). Looked up from germline, CDR1 is MNHEY and CDR2 is SMNVEV (reference sequence). There are 14 residues in the CDR3. V lost 4 bases to trimming and J lost 3 bases, with 13 bases between them. DNA for the CDR3: TGTGCCAGCAGTTCCTGGACAGATCTCTACGAGCAGTACTTC. This sequence encodes CASSSWTDLYEQYF.

This clonotype has ten or more counts. The chain carries TRBV12-5 and TRBJ2-3; possible D gene TRBD2, 6 bases. Germline CDR1 and CDR2: LGHNT and FRNRAP. This CDR3 has 16 residues. Trimming left V 0 bases short and J 4 bases short, with 14 bases between. The CDR3 nucleotides are TGTGCTAGTGGTTTGGTGGTCGGGAGTAGGCCAGATACGCAGTATTTT. It encodes CASGLVVGSRPDTQYF.

In this sample, this clonotype turned up a few times. This chain uses TRBV2 with TRBJ1-2; D remains unclear. CDR3 length equals 15 residues. Trimming took off 2 bases at V and 2 bases at J, with 12 bases between the two ends. Germline V lookup: CDR1 SNHLY, CDR2 FYNNEI. The CDR3 DNA is TGTGCCAGCAGTGAATCGTGGGGAGGGAACTATGGCTACACCTTC. Translation gives CASSESWGGNYGYTF.

The chain joins TRBV5-6 to TRBJ1-5; D not certain. The CDR3 extends over 12 amino acids. Trimming took 4 bases from V and 3 from J, leaving 5 bases between them. The germline V gene encodes CDR1 SGHDT and CDR2 YYEEEE. CDR3 nucleotide sequence: TGTGCCAGCAGCCGGACCAATCAGCCCCAGCATTTT. Amino acid sequence: CASSRTNQPQHF. The complete variable domain, with remaining parts taken from reference TRBV5-6 and TRBJ1-5, reads DAGVTQSPTHLIKTRGQQVTLRCSPKSGHDTVSWYQQALGQGPQFIFQYYEEEERQRGNFPDRFSGHQFPNYSSELNVNALLLGDSALYLCASSRTNQPQHFGDGTRLSIL.

This clonotype was observed many times. The chain is built from TRBV4-1 and TRBJ2-2; 10 nucleotides line up with TRBD2. V shed 4 bases, J shed 5 bases, and the junction held 7 bases outside the gene matches. This CDR3 has 16 amino acids. Germline V gene data show CDR1 as MGHRA and CDR2 as YSYEKL. DNA for the CDR3: TGCGCCAGCAGCCCTTTAGCGGGAGGAGAGACCGGGGAGCTGTTTTTT. Amino acids: CASSPLAGGETGELFF.

This clonotype was counted ten times or more. The V call is TRBV3-1, the J call TRBJ2-6; 9 positions match TRBD1. The CDR3 runs to 17 residues. Germline-derived CDR1 and CDR2 are LGHDT and YNNKEL (reference sequence). V shed 5 bases, J shed 3 bases, and the junction held 8 bases outside the gene matches. The CDR3 spells CASSDGTGIFGANVLTF. The CDR3 region has the DNA TGTGCCAGCAGCGACGGGACAGGGATTTTTGGGGCCAACGTCCTGACTTTC. Full variable domain (missing parts from reference TRBV3-1 and TRBJ2-6): DTAVSQTPKYLVTQMGNDKSIKCEQNLGHDTMYWYKQDSKKFLKIMFSYNNKELIINETVPNRFSPKSPDKAHLNLHINSLELGDSAVYFCASSDGTGIFGANVLTFGAGSRLTVL.

This clonotype was seen at least ten times. V usage is TRBV28 and J usage is TRBJ1-1; D possibly corresponds to TRBD1 (5 bases). The CDR3 covers 18 residues. Germline V lookup: CDR1 MDHEN, CDR2 SYDVKM. Trimming shortened V by 7 bases and J by 2 bases, and 26 bases separated the two germline ends. CDR3 DNA: TGTGCCAGCAATTATCCACTTGGGACGGCGCTCTTAAACACTGAAGCTTTCTTT. This codes for CASNYPLGTALLNTEAFF.

The rearrangement uses TRBV6-1 and TRBJ2-5; 12 nucleotides agree with TRBD2. This CDR3 contains 16 residues. V trimming: 8 bases; J trimming: 5 bases; junction bases outside the gene matches: 12. From germline, CDR1 is MNHNS and CDR2 SASEGT. Here the CDR3 reads CASGYSSGGAVETQYF. In nucleotides, the CDR3 is TGTGCCAGCGGGTATTCTAGCGGGGGGGCCGTGGAGACCCAGTACTTC.

This clonotype has at least ten counts. The V call is TRBV18, the J call TRBJ2-3; TRBD2 might be the D (5 bases). Germline CDR1 KGHSH, CDR2 LQKENI. CDR3 length equals 14 residues. V lost 5 bases, J lost 2 bases, and 11 bases lay in between. CDR3 sequence: CASSTAETTDTQYF. CDR3 DNA: TGTGCCAGCTCAACAGCGGAAACCACAGATACGCAGTATTTT.

This clonotype has a count of ten or more. The chain recombines TRBV30 with TRBJ1-6; no clear D. The CDR3 consists of 13 residues. The V gene's germline CDR1 is GTSNPN and CDR2 SVGIG (reference sequence). Trimming pared 1 base from V and 9 bases from J, leaving 10 bases between. For the CDR3, the DNA is TGTGCCTGGAGTGGGATGATGGCTTCACCCCTCCACTTT. It specifies CAWSGMMASPLHF.

This clonotype appeared many times. The V call is TRBV30, the J call TRBJ2-1; TRBD2 might be the D (7 bases). Germline values: CDR1 GTSNPN, CDR2 SVGIG (reference sequence). V lost 4 bases, J lost 7 bases, and 17 bases lay in between. This CDR3 region has 14 residues. The CDR3 DNA sequence: TGTGCCTGGAATTGGGGGGGGGCCGTAAATGAGCAGTTCTTC. Protein sequence: CAWNWGGAVNEQFF.